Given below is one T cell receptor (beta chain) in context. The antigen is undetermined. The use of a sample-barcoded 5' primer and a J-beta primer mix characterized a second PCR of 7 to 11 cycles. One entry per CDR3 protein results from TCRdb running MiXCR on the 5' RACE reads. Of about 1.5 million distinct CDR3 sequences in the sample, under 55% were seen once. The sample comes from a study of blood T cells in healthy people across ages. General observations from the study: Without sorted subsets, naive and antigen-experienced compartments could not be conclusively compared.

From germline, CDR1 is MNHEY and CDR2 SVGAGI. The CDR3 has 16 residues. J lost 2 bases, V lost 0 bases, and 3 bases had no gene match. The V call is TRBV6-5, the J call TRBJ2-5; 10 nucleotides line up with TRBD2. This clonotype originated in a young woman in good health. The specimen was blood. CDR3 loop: CASSYSATSGQETQYF. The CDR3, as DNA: TGTGCCAGCAGTTACTCGGCGACTAGCGGGCAAGAGACCCAGTACTTC.